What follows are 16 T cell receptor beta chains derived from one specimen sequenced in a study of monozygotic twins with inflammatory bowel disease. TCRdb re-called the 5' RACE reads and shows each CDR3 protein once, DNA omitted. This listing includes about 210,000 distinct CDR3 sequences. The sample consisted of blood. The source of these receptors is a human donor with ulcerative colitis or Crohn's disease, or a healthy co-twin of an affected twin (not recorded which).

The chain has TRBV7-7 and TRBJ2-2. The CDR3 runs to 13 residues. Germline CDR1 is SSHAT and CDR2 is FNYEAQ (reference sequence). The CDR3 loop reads CASSQTHSGELFF.

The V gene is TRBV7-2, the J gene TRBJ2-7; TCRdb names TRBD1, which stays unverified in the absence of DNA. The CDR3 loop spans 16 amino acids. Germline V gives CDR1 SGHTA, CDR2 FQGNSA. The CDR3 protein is CASSSPHLVLTYEQYF. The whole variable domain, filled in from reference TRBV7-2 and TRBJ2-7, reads GAGVSQSPSNKVTEKGKDVELRCDPISGHTALYWYRQSLGQGLEFLIYFQGNSAPDKSGLPSDRFSAERTGGSVSTLTIQRTQQEDSAVYLCASSSPHLVLTYEQYFGPGTRLTVT.

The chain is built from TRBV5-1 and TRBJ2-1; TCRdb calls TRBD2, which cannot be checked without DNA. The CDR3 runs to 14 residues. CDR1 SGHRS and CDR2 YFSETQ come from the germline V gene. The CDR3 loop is CASSLGTADNEQFF.

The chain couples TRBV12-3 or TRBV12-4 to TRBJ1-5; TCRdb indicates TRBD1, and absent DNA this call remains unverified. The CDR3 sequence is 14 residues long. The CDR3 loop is CASSFSRGIGPQHF.

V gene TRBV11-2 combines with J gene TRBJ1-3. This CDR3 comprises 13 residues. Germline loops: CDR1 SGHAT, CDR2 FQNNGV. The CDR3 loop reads CASSSVSRNTIYF. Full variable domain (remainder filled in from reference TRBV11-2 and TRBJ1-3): EAGVAQSPRYKIIEKRQSVAFWCNPISGHATLYWYQQILGQGPKLLIQFQNNGVVDDSQLPKDRFSAERLKGVDSTLKIQPAKLEDSAVYLCASSSVSRNTIYFGEGSWLTVV.

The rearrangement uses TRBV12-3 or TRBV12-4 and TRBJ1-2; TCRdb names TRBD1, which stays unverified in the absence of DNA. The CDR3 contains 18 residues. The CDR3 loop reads CASSSSGDRRRRGLGYTF.

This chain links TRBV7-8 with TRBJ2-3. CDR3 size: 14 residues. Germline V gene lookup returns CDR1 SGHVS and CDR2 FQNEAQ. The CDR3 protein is CASSFQVGTDTQYF.

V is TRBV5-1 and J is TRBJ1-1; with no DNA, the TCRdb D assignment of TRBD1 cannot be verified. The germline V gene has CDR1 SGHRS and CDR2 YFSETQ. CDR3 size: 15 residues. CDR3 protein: CASSKIRTDNTEAFF. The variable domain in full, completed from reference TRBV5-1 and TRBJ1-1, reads KAGVTQTPRYLIKTRGQQVTLSCSPISGHRSVSWYQQTPGQGLQFLFEYFSETQRNKGNFPGRFSGRQFSNSRSEMNVSTLELGDSALYLCASSKIRTDNTEAFFGQGTRLTVV.

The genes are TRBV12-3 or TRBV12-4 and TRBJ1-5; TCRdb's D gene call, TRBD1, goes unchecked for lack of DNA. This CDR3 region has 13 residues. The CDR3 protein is CASTWGGNQPQHF.

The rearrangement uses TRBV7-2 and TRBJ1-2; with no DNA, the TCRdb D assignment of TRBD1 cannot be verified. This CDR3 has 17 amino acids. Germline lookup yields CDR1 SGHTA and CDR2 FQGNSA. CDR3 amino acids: CASSLAPPGTGAYGYTF. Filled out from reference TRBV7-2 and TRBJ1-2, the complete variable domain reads GAGVSQSPSNKVTEKGKDVELRCDPISGHTALYWYRQSLGQGLEFLIYFQGNSAPDKSGLPSDRFSAERTGGSVSTLTIQRTQQEDSAVYLCASSLAPPGTGAYGYTFGSGTRLTVV.

The CDR3 sequence: CASSTGAEGETQYF. The V gene is TRBV6-1, the J gene TRBJ2-5; TCRdb's D call, TRBD1, is unchecked because there is no DNA. CDR1 and CDR2 from the germline V gene are MNHNS and SASEGT. The CDR3 runs to 14 residues.

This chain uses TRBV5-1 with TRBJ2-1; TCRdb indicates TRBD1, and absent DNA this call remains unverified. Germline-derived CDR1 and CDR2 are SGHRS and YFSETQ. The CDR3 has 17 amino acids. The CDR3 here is CASSLVQGATMNNEQFF.

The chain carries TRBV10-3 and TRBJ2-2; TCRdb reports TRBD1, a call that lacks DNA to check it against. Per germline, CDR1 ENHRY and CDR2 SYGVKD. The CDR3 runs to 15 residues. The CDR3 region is CAIRDVGQGTGELFF.

CDR3 sequence reads: CASSYRGKETQYF. This chain links TRBV6-5 with TRBJ2-5; TCRdb lists TRBD1, though no DNA is available to test this call. Germline-derived CDR1 and CDR2 are MNHEY and SVGAGI. The CDR3 sequence is 13 residues long.

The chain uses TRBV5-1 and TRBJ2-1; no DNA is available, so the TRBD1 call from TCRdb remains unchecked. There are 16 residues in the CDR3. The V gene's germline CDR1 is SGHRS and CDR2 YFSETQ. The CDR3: CASSSTRGGAYNEQFF.

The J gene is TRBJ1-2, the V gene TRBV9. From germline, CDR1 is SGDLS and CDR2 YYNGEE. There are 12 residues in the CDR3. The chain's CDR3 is CASSVVGLGYTF.